The TCR beta chain under discussion was sequenced for a study of shared clonotypes between healthy human individuals. The data were produced by immunoSEQ multiplex PCR, yet TCRdb's version contains in-frame clones alone and is incomplete. The sample consists of 950,000 to 1,100,000 clones, roughly 74% of them appearing once. The CDR3 runs to 14 residues. Germline CDR1 and CDR2: SGDLS and YYNGEE. V lost 4 bases, J lost 1 base, and 11 bases lay in between. The specimen sequenced was memory CD4+ T cells from PBMCs. The subset: CD45RA-negative fraction. The chain links TRBV9 to TRBJ2-5; D gene ambiguous. The sequence was obtained from a man aged 18-30 years in good health. Some clones in this sample may be carry-over from other donors' samples. The CDR3 here is CASSTSASQETQYF. The CDR3 DNA follows: TGTGCCAGCAGCACATCAGCCTCCCAAGAGACCCAGTACTTC.